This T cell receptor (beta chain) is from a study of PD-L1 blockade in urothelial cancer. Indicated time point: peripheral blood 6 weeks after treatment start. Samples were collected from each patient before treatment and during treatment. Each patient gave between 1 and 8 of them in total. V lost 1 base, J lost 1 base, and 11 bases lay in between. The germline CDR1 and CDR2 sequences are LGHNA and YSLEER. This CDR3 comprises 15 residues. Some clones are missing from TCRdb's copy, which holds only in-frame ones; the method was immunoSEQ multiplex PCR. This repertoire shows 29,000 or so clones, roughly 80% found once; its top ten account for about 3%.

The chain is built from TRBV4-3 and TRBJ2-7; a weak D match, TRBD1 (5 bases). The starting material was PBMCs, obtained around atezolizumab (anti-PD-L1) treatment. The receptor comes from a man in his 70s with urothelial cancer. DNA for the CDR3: TGCGCCAGCAGCCAAGTAATGACAGATTCCTACGAGCAGTACTTC. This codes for CASSQVMTDSYEQYF.